Presented here are 3 T cell receptor beta chains from one specimen sequenced in a study of T cell changes during pregnancy in multiple sclerosis. Some clones are missing from TCRdb's copy, which holds only in-frame ones; the method was immunoSEQ multiplex PCR. The sample has around 85,000 clones, over 80% seen once; the top ten hold 3% to 4%. Here the sequenced sample was PBMCs, taken in the first trimester of pregnancy. These receptor sequences come from a female donor in good health, serving as a control in a pregnancy study. Some clones in this sample may be carry-over from other donors' samples.

The V call is TRBV30, the J call TRBJ2-7, with D maybe TRBD1 (6 bases). The CDR3 is 12 residues long. Trimming left V 2 bases short and J 8 bases short, with 13 bases between. Germline CDR1 is GTSNPN and CDR2 is SVGIG (reference sequence). CDR3 DNA: TGTGCCTGGAGTCCCAGGGGAAACAAGCAGTACTTC. Amino acids: CAWSPRGNKQYF. The entire variable domain, with the rest obtained from reference TRBV30 and TRBJ2-7, is as follows: SQTIHQWPATLVQPVGSPLSLECTVEGTSNPNLYWYRQAAGRGLQLLFYSVGIGQISSEVPQNLSASRPQDRQFILSSKKLLLSDSGFYLCAWSPRGNKQYFGPGTRLTVT.

The rearrangement joins TRBV19 to TRBJ1-3; 7 bases align to TRBD1. V shed 9 bases, J shed 0 bases, and the junction held 17 bases outside the gene matches. This CDR3 region has 18 residues. The V gene's germline CDR1 is LNHDA and CDR2 SQIVND (reference sequence). The CDR3 bases are TGTGCCAGCCTCACCATGGAGGGGGCTCGGAGCTCTGGAAACACCATATATTTT. Protein: CASLTMEGARSSGNTIYF.

This chain links TRBV7-8 with TRBJ1-1; 8 bases are shared with TRBD1. The CDR3 covers 14 residues. The trim removed 1 base at V and 6 bases at J, leaving 4 bases unmatched. Germline V gene lookup returns CDR1 SGHVS and CDR2 FQNEAQ. The CDR3 coding sequence is TGTGCCAGCAGCTTAGAAGCGGACAGGGCTGAAGCTTTCTTT. This translates into CASSLEADRAEAFF. The whole variable domain, remainder taken from reference TRBV7-8 and TRBJ1-1, is GAGVSQSPRYKVAKRGQDVALRCDPISGHVSLFWYQQALGQGPEFLTYFQNEAQLDKSGLPSDRFFAERPEGSVSTLKIQRTQQEDSAVYLCASSLEADRAEAFFGQGTRLTVV.